Here is one TCR beta chain with its context. The antigen remains unidentified. These data belong to a study of T-cell memory formation after mild COVID-19. One entry per CDR3 protein results from TCRdb running MiXCR on the 5' RACE reads. Of about 540,000 distinct CDR3 sequences listed, around 21% are singletons. Whole-study findings and limits: The finding that pre-infection memory included some responding clones suggested that cross-reactive memory joined.

With V trimmed by 7 bases and J by 1 base, 11 bases remained unmatched. CDR3 size: 16 residues. The germline V gene encodes CDR1 MNHEY and CDR2 SVGEGT. This chain connects TRBV6-2 or TRBV6-3 to TRBJ2-3, with 7 bases lining up with TRBD1. The sequencing sample was made of PBMCs or a T cell subset sorted from them (not recorded which). The origin of this receptor is an adult woman who had mild COVID-19 (a few samples of this study predate the infection). Cell type and time point are not known. The DNA of the CDR3 is TGTGCCAGCACCCTCCTGAGACAGGGAGGCACAGATACGCAGTATTTT. This codes for CASTLLRQGGTDTQYF.